The 6 T cell receptor beta chains presented below share a single source sample, sequenced in a study of regulatory T cells in long-lasting Graves disease (dated by TCRdb to the early 2020s). The label giving this sample's time point can be read as: persistent/refractory GD, antithyroid drugs over 5 years with positive TRAb. RNA was extracted from PBMCs in TRIzol for both TCR sequencing and RNA sequencing. The protocol used for the library was multiplex PCR. For sequencing, an Illumina HiSeq 4000 was employed. TCR beta libraries were built with iRepertoire HTBI primers and Arm-PCR amplification of CDR3 regions. Starting from the raw public reads, TCRdb applied fastp trimming at Q25, assembled clones with MiXCR and retained in-frame beta chains. All rows with the same CDR3 protein become a single entry with the most common DNA and genes. This sample holds about 470,000 distinct CDR3 sequences; 20% to 25% were observed only once. 7% to 9% of the sample goes to the ten largest clones.

The specimen comprised peripheral blood mononuclear cells (PBMCs), sampled when the disease was refractory, from a patient treated with antithyroid drugs. The receptors come from a female donor with Graves disease.

This clonotype was counted a few times. The V gene is TRBV4-1, the J gene TRBJ1-1; a possible D gene is TRBD1 (6 bases). The CDR3 is made up of 16 amino acids. V shed 3 bases and J shed 2 bases, with 16 bases lying between them. Germline values: CDR1 MGHRA, CDR2 YSYEKL. CDR3: CASSHGGGGPNTEAFF. CDR3 DNA: TGCGCCAGCAGCCACGGGGGGGGGGGCCCTAACACTGAAGCTTTCTTT.

The V call is TRBV7-2, the J call TRBJ2-7, with 9 bases that match TRBD2. CDR3 length: 15 residues. With V trimmed by 0 bases and J by 4 bases, 4 bases remained unmatched. Germline V gives CDR1 SGHTA, CDR2 FQGNSA. The CDR3 region has the DNA TGTGCCAGCAGCTTAGCGCGGGAGGGCATATACGAGCAGTACTTC. This codes for CASSLAREGIYEQYF.

This clonotype showed up many times. The rearrangement links TRBV7-8 to TRBJ2-5; 10 nucleotides align to TRBD2. CDR1 is SGHVS and CDR2 is FQNEAQ in the germline V gene. Trimming removed 0 bases from V and 7 bases from J; junction bases left unmatched: 17. The CDR3 has 19 amino acids. The CDR3 loop reads CASSLAVASGGVEIGTQYF. The CDR3 region has the DNA TGTGCCAGCAGCTTAGCGGTGGCTAGCGGGGGAGTAGAGATTGGGACCCAGTACTTC.

This rearrangement joins TRBV24-1 to TRBJ2-2; possibly TRBD1 or TRBD2 for D (5 bases each). The V end was cut by 3 bases, the J end by 5 bases, with 12 bases between. Germline assignment: CDR1 KGHDR and CDR2 SFDVKD. This CDR3 is built from 15 residues. CDR3 sequence: CATSDPGRLTGELFF. The CDR3 DNA sequence: TGTGCCACCAGTGATCCGGGACGACTGACCGGGGAGCTGTTTTTT.

V is TRBV2 and J is TRBJ2-5; 8 bases map to TRBD1. With V trimmed by 3 bases and J by 4 bases, 7 bases remained unmatched. The CDR3 is 15 residues long. From germline, CDR1 is SNHLY and CDR2 FYNNEI. The CDR3 loop is CASSDIGQGRETQYF. The CDR3 DNA sequence: TGTGCCAGCAGTGATATCGGACAGGGCAGAGAGACCCAGTACTTC.

This clonotype was counted a few times. This chain connects TRBV29-1 to TRBJ2-7, with 8 bases aligning to TRBD1. V shed 6 bases, J shed 2 bases, and the junction held 9 bases outside the gene matches. The CDR3 spans 14 residues. Germline values: CDR1 SQVTM, CDR2 ANQGSEA. The CDR3 region is CSVEDRANTYEQYF. Written as DNA, the CDR3 is TGCAGCGTCGAGGACAGGGCGAACACCTACGAGCAGTACTTC.